The clone carrying this T cell receptor beta chain showed up many times. Its antigen is currently unknown. The data were obtained in a study of CD8 T cells in ankylosing spondylitis. Regarding the study as a whole: Roughly eight highly homologous variants made up a TCR beta motif that seemed to typify ankylosing spondylitis blood. Past research had described some motif variants in reactive arthritis synovial fluid and blood. It was reported that disease-linked clones were significantly enriched in matched ankylosing spondylitis synovial fluid.

Quantitative molecular-barcoded 5'-RACE generated the TCR beta libraries. TCRdb used MiXCR to reprocess the 5' RACE reads, holding one entry per CDR3 protein. The profile shows just under 550,000 distinct CDR3 sequences, more than 9.5% of them singletons. The CDR3 runs to 14 residues. Germline V lookup: CDR1 SGHRS, CDR2 YFSETQ. V was cut by 3 bases and J by 3 bases, with 13 bases left in between. The source of this sequence is a male donor with ankylosing spondylitis. The rearrangement links TRBV5-1 to TRBJ2-7, with unresolved D. What was sequenced was blood, either unsorted or a sorted T cell fraction (not recorded which). CDR3 nucleotides: TGCGCCAGCAGCTCTCAGCGAGACGTCTACGAGCAGTACTTC. Its translation is CASSSQRDVYEQYF.